This T cell receptor (beta chain) originates from a study of CD4+ T cells in melanoma. The CDR3 runs 17 residues. CDR1 is SGHTA and CDR2 is FQGNSA in the germline V gene. The J segment lost 10 bases and the V segment lost 5 bases, leaving 17 bases of the junction unmatched. Sequencing used immunoSEQ multiplex PCR; TCRdb keeps in-frame clones, though not all of them. The sample holds around 110,000 clones; about 92% are singletons and the top ten take less than 4%. About this clone: Its target is not known.

Overall study results and limits: A reported correlation linked neoantigen-specific CD4+ T cells to CD8+, macrophage and B cell function.

Sample: peripheral blood. The receptor's source is a human donor with melanoma. The chain recombines TRBV7-2 with TRBJ1-4; TRBD1 agrees at 9 bases. The CDR3 spells CASSQSLGGQGKGKLFF. CDR3 nucleotide sequence: TGTGCCAGCAGCCAAAGCTTGGGCGGACAGGGGAAGGGAAAACTGTTTTTT.